The 27 T cell receptor beta chains below were found in one sample sequenced in a study of blood T cell repertoires in COVID-19. Generated by immunoSEQ multiplex PCR, the TCRdb table keeps only in-frame clones and is missing some. The repertoire holds roughly 100,000 clones, with 80% to 90% as singletons. Sample: peripheral blood. These receptors originate from a woman aged 60-70 years with acute or convalescent COVID-19.

As to this clone: Mismatch with germline at one junction end may stem from a read error. This chain links TRBV10-3 with TRBJ2-5, with TRBD2 matching over 13 bases. CDR1 ENHRY and CDR2 SYGVKD come from the germline V gene. There are 12 residues in the CDR3. CDR3 coding DNA: TGTGCCATCAGCTCCGGGACTAGCGGGGTAGACTTC. It encodes CAISSGTSGVDF.

The CDR3 nucleotides are TGTGCCAGCAGTTCCGGGACACTCCTGGCGGGTGAAGCTTTCTTT. Its protein product is CASSSGTLLAGEAFF. The V and J genes are TRBV6-6 and TRBJ1-1; D possibly corresponds to TRBD1 (6 bases). CDR1 MNHNY and CDR2 SVGAGI come from the germline V gene (reference sequence). This CDR3 has 15 residues. The V and J ends lost 4 bases and 7 bases respectively, with 19 bases between them.

In this sample, this clone turned up once. This sequence joins TRBV4-2 and TRBJ2-1; 8 bases are a match to TRBD2. Trimming cost V 0 bases and J 9 bases; bases outside gene matches: 7. The CDR3 covers 15 residues. In germline, CDR1 is LGHNA, CDR2 YNFKEQ. The CDR3 DNA is TGTGCCAGCAGCCAAGAGGTAGCGGGATTACGTGAGCAGTTCTTC. It codes for CASSQEVAGLREQFF.

V and J are TRBV20-1 and TRBJ2-1, with 9 positions matching TRBD2. V lost 3 bases to trimming and J lost 5 bases; unmatched junction nucleotides: 5. The CDR3 extends over 14 amino acids. CDR1 is DFQATT and CDR2 is SNEGSKA in the germline V gene (reference sequence). The CDR3 region has the DNA TGCAGTGCTAGTGGCGGGAGGGGACACAATGAGCAGTTCTTC. This translates into CSASGGRGHNEQFF.

This rearrangement joins TRBV18 to TRBJ1-1; D remains ambiguous. Deletions cut 4 bases from V and 1 base from J, with 10 bases between. Germline CDR1 reads KGHSH; CDR2 reads LQKENI. CDR3 length equals 14 residues. This chain's CDR3 is CASSLGRENTEAFF. The CDR3, as DNA: TGTGCCAGCTCACTAGGACGGGAGAACACTGAAGCTTTCTTT.

This chain connects TRBV10-3 to TRBJ1-6; TRBD1 matches 8 bases. In germline, CDR1 is ENHRY, CDR2 SYGVKD. J lost 8 bases, V lost 9 bases, and 6 bases had no gene match. This CDR3 contains 13 residues. The CDR3, as DNA: TGTGCCATTCAGGGGGCTTCATATTCACCCCTCCACTTT. It is translated as CAIQGASYSPLHF.

The chain couples TRBV6-4 to TRBJ2-7; D remains ambiguous. The CDR3 spans 13 residues. The V end lost 4 bases, the J end lost 3 bases, and 10 bases lay between the germline ends. Germline loops: CDR1 MRHNA, CDR2 SNTAGT. This CDR3 reads CASSVSTGYEQYF. DNA for the CDR3: TGTGCCAGCAGTGTCTCAACTGGCTACGAGCAGTACTTC.

This rearrangement joins TRBV9 to TRBJ1-3, with TRBD1 matching over 8 bases. CDR1 SGDLS and CDR2 YYNGEE come from the germline V gene. V dropped 6 bases and J dropped 0; count of bases not matched to a gene: 2. The CDR3 contains 14 residues. The CDR3 DNA reads as TGTGCCAGCACCGGGACAGGCTCTGGAAACACCATATATTTT. Translation: CASTGTGSGNTIYF.

This chain uses TRBV5-1 with TRBJ2-5; 12 bases agree with TRBD2. Unmatched junction bases numbered 3, after V lost 2 bases and J lost 4 bases. CDR3 length: 15 amino acids. Germline-derived CDR1 and CDR2 are SGHRS and YFSETQ. In DNA, the CDR3 is TGCGCCAGCAGCTTTCTAGCGGGAGGGGGAGAGACCCAGTACTTC. It specifies CASSFLAGGGETQYF.

The rearrangement joins TRBV7-9 to TRBJ1-2; 8 bases are a match to TRBD1. With V trimmed by 5 bases and J by 7 bases, 9 bases remained unmatched. The CDR3 is 14 residues long. Per the germline V gene, CDR1 is SEHNR and CDR2 is FQNEAQ (reference sequence). The CDR3 DNA reads TGTGCCAGCAGCCCATCAGGGGGCGCAGGTGGCTACACCTTC. Translating gives CASSPSGGAGGYTF.

This chain joins TRBV6-2 or TRBV6-3 and TRBJ1-2; TRBD1 agrees at 7 bases. The CDR3 spans 14 residues. V was pared by 0 bases and J by 7 bases, with 5 bases of the junction left unmatched. The germline V gene has CDR1 MNHEY and CDR2 SVGEGT. The CDR3 coding sequence is TGTGCCAGCAGTTACTCGCCAGGGGGGACTGGCTACACCTTC. Translating gives CASSYSPGGTGYTF.

This sequence joins TRBV6-5 and TRBJ2-7, with D possibly TRBD1 on 6 matching bases. V gave up 4 bases and J gave up 0 bases, with 10 bases separating them. CDR1 is MNHEY, CDR2 SVGAGI, per germline. This CDR3 region has 14 residues. The CDR3 nucleotides read TGTGCCAGCAGTTCCCGGGACAACTCCTACGAGCAGTACTTC. This encodes CASSSRDNSYEQYF.

This clone was recorded only once. The chain couples TRBV24-1 to TRBJ1-2; the D is unclear. The germline V gene has CDR1 KGHDR and CDR2 SFDVKD. Trimming stripped 4 bases from V and 2 bases from J, with 7 bases between. CDR3 length: 13 amino acids. DNA of the CDR3: TGTGCCACCAGTGAAGGGAGGAACTATGGCTACACCTTC. This translates into CATSEGRNYGYTF.

V gene TRBV5-1 combines with J gene TRBJ2-5; the match to TRBD1 covers 10 bases. The J segment lost 4 bases and the V segment lost 0 bases, leaving 3 bases of the junction unmatched. Germline assignment: CDR1 SGHRS and CDR2 YFSETQ. CDR3 size: 15 residues. The CDR3 DNA sequence: TGCGCCAGCAGCTTGGGAGACAGGGGGCGAGAGACCCAGTACTTC. Residues: CASSLGDRGRETQYF.

The chain links TRBV9 to TRBJ2-1, with TRBD2 matching over 7 bases. Germline assignment: CDR1 SGDLS and CDR2 YYNGEE. J was trimmed by 1 base and V by 4 bases; bases with no gene match: 14. The CDR3 covers 18 residues. The CDR3: CASSLRQFSGLSYNEQFF. DNA for the CDR3: TGTGCCAGCAGCCTTCGCCAGTTTAGCGGGCTATCCTACAATGAGCAGTTCTTC.

The chain couples TRBV5-3 to TRBJ2-5; weak D call: TRBD1 (6 bases). TRBV5-3 has ORF status, its function being uncertain. The CDR3 is 13 amino acids. Trimming removed 2 bases at V and 4 bases at J, with 9 bases between. CDR3 residues: CARSFGQRETQYF. The CDR3 DNA is TGTGCCAGAAGCTTCGGACAGCGAGAGACCCAGTACTTC.

The CDR3 nucleotides are TGCGCCAGCAGCGTAGGGAGGCAGCAAGAGACCCAGTACTTC. It encodes CASSVGRQQETQYF. This chain links TRBV5-1 with TRBJ2-5, with D possibly matching TRBD2 (6 bases). This CDR3 is built from 14 residues. CDR1 SGHRS and CDR2 YFSETQ come from the germline V gene. Trimming removed 4 bases at V and 2 bases at J, with 12 bases between.

This rearrangement joins TRBV25-1 to TRBJ2-3, with TRBD2 matching over 9 bases. Germline CDR1 and CDR2: MGHDK and SYGVNS. V gave up 5 bases and J gave up 4 bases; unmatched junction bases: 10. CDR3 length: 16 amino acids. CDR3 residues: CASSNSREGSSDTQYF. The CDR3 DNA sequence: TGTGCCAGCAGTAACTCGCGGGAGGGAAGTTCAGATACGCAGTATTTT.

The chain has TRBV7-9 and TRBJ2-3, with D tentatively TRBD1 (7 bases). The germline CDR1 and CDR2 sequences are SEHNR and FQNEAQ (reference sequence). Trimming took 3 bases from V and 3 from J, leaving 10 bases between them. This CDR3 is 14 amino acids long. For the CDR3, the DNA is TGTGCCAGCAGCTTGCAGGGGGGAACAGATACGCAGTATTTT. This translates into CASSLQGGTDTQYF.

V and J are TRBV28 and TRBJ2-4; D is uncertain. The CDR3 is made up of 16 amino acids. V was cut by 9 bases and J by 0 bases, with 18 bases left in between. Germline V CDR1 and CDR2: MDHEN, SYDVKM. For the CDR3, the DNA is TGTGCCAGTCGCTCCCCTCTACTCCAAGCCAAAAACATTCAGTACTTC. It specifies CASRSPLLQAKNIQYF.

The chain uses TRBV9 and TRBJ2-3, with D unresolved. Germline values: CDR1 SGDLS, CDR2 YYNGEE. The CDR3 length is 15 residues. V shed 0 bases and J shed 1 base, with 9 bases lying between them. The CDR3 sequence: CASSVDAVGTDTQYF. CDR3 in DNA: TGTGCCAGCAGCGTAGACGCGGTAGGCACAGATACGCAGTATTTT. The full variable domain, with the rest looked up from reference TRBV9 and TRBJ2-3, is DSGVTQTPKHLITATGQRVTLRCSPRSGDLSVYWYQQSLDQGLQFLIQYYNGEERAKGNILERFSAQQFPDLHSELNLSSLELGDSALYFCASSVDAVGTDTQYFGPGTRLTVL.

The chain employs TRBV28 and TRBJ2-1; D unclear. The germline V and J ends were trimmed by 3 bases and 7 bases, with 19 bases remaining between them. Germline CDR1 and CDR2: MDHEN and SYDVKM. This CDR3 spans 16 amino acids. In DNA form, the CDR3 reads TGTGCCAGCAGTTTTATCCCGAGCTATCCCGATAATGAGCAGTTCTTC. Protein sequence: CASSFIPSYPDNEQFF.

The J gene is TRBJ1-5, the V gene TRBV13; 10 nucleotides line up with TRBD1. J gave up 0 bases and V 5 bases, and 7 bases lay outside the gene matches. This CDR3 is 17 amino acids long. The germline CDR1 and CDR2 sequences are PRHDT and FYEKMQ (reference sequence). CDR3 protein: CASSEGTGEYSNQPQHF. The CDR3 DNA sequence: TGTGCCAGCAGCGAGGGGACAGGGGAATATAGCAATCAGCCCCAGCATTTT.

The rearrangement joins TRBV10-3 to TRBJ2-1; D remains unclear. Germline V CDR1 and CDR2: ENHRY, SYGVKD. With 0 bases removed from V and 0 bases from J, the gap between germline ends came to 9 bases. The CDR3 spans 16 residues. The CDR3, as DNA: TGTGCCATCAGTGAGTCGCTTCAGTACTCCTACAATGAGCAGTTCTTC. Encoded protein: CAISESLQYSYNEQFF.

V is TRBV28 and J is TRBJ1-5; TRBD1 matches at 9 bases. The length of the CDR3 is 14 residues. V lost 5 bases and J lost 6; bases outside the gene matches: 5. Germline CDR1 is MDHEN and CDR2 is SYDVKM. CDR3 sequence: CASSLGTGSQPQHF. The CDR3 region has the DNA TGTGCCAGCAGTCTTGGGACAGGGAGTCAGCCCCAGCATTTT.

V usage is TRBV5-4 and J usage is TRBJ2-7; 8 nucleotides agree with TRBD1. Germline CDR1 SGHNT, CDR2 YYREEE (reference sequence). V shed 0 bases and J 5 bases; nucleotides not matched to a gene: 4. The CDR3 sequence is 14 residues long. The CDR3 nucleotides read TGTGCCAGCAGCTTGGGGACAGGGTTCGACGAGCAGTACTTC. Protein: CASSLGTGFDEQYF.

V is TRBV7-9 and J is TRBJ2-1, with D perhaps TRBD2 (6 bases). V gave up 4 bases and J gave up 7 bases, with 11 bases separating them. The germline CDR1 and CDR2 sequences are SEHNR and FQNEAQ (reference sequence). The CDR3 has 13 amino acids. The CDR3 loop is CASSWDLINEQFF. In DNA, the CDR3 is TGTGCCAGCAGCTGGGACTTAATAAATGAGCAGTTCTTC.